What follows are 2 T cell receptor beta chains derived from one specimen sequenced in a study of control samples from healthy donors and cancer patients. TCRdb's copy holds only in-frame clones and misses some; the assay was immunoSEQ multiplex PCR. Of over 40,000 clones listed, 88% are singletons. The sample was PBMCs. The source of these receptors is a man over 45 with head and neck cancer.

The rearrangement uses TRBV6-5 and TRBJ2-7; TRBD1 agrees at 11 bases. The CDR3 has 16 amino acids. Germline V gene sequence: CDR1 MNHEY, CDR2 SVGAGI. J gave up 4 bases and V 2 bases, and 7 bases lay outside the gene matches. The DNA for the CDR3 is TGTGCCAGCAGTTACATGTGGGACAGGGGGGAGTACGAGCAGTACTTC. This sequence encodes CASSYMWDRGEYEQYF.

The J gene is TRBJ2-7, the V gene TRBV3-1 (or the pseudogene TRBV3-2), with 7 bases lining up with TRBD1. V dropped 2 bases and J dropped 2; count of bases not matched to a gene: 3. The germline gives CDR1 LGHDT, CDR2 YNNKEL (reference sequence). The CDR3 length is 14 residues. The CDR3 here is CASSQSQGAYEQYF. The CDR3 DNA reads TGTGCCAGCAGCCAAAGTCAGGGGGCCTACGAGCAGTACTTC.